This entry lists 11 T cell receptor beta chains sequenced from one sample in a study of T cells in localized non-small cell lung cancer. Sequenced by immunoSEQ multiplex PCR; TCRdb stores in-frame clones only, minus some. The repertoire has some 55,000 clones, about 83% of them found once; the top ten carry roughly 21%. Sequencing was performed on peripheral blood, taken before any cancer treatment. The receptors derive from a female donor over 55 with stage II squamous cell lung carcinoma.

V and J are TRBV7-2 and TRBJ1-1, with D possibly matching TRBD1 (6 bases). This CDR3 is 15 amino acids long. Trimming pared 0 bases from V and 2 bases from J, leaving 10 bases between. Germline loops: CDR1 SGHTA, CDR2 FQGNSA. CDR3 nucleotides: TGTGCCAGCAGCTTAGCGGGGGGCCTAAACACTGAAGCTTTCTTT. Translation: CASSLAGGLNTEAFF.

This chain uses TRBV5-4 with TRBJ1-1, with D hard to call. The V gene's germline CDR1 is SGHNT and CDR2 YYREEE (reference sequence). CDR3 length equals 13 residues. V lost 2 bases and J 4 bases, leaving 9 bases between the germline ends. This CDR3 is CASSFFDGTEAFF. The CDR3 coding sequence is TGTGCCAGCAGCTTCTTCGACGGCACTGAAGCTTTCTTT.

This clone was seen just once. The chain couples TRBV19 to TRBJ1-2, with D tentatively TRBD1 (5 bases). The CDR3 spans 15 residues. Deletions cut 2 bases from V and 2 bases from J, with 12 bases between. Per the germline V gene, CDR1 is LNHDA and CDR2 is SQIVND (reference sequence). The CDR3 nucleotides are TGTGCCAGTAGTATAAGGGGCCACCAGAACTATGGCTACACCTTC. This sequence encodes CASSIRGHQNYGYTF.

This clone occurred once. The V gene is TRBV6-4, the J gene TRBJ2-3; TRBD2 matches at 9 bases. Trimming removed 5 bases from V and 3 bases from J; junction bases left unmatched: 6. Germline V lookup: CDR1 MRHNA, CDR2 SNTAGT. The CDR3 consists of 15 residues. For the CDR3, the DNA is TGTGCCAGCAGTACGCGCGGGGGGGCGACAGATACGCAGTATTTT. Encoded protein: CASSTRGGATDTQYF.

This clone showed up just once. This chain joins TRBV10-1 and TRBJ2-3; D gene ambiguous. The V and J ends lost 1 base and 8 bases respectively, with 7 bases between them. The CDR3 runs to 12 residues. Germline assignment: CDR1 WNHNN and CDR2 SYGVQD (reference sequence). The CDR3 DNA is TGCGCCAGCAGTGAGTGGGGTGGTACGCAGTATTTT. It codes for CASSEWGGTQYF.

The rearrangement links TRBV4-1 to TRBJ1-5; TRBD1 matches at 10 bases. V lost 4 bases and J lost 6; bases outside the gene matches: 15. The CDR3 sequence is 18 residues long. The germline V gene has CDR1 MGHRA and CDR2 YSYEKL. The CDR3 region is CASSLNPGQGTPSQPQHF. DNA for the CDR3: TGCGCCAGCAGCCTGAATCCGGGACAGGGGACCCCCAGTCAGCCCCAGCATTTT.

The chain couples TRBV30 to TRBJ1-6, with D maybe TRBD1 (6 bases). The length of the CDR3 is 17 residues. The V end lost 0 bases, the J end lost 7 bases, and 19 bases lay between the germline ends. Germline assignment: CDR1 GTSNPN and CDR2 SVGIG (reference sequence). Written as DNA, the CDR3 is TGTGCCTGGAGTGTGGGGGCCCCCGGGACGGGGAATTCACCCCTCCACTTT. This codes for CAWSVGAPGTGNSPLHF.

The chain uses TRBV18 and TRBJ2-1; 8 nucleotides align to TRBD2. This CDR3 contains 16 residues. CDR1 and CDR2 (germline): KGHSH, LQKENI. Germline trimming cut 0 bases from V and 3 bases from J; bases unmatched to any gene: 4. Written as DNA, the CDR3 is TGTGCCAGCTCACCACCAATACTAGCGGACTACAATGAGCAGTTCTTC. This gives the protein CASSPPILADYNEQFF.

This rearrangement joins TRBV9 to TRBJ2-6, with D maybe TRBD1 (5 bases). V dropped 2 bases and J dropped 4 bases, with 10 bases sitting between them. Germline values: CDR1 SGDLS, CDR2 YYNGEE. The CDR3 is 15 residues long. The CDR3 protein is CASSVGAPGANVLTF. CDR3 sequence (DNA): TGTGCCAGCAGCGTTGGGGCCCCGGGGGCCAACGTCCTGACTTTC.

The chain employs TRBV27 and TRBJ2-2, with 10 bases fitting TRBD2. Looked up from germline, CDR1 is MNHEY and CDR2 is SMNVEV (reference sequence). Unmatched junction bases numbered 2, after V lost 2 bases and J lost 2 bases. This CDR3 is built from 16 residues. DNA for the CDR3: TGTGCCAGCAGTTTAACTAGCGGGATTAACACCGGGGAGCTGTTTTTT. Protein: CASSLTSGINTGELFF.

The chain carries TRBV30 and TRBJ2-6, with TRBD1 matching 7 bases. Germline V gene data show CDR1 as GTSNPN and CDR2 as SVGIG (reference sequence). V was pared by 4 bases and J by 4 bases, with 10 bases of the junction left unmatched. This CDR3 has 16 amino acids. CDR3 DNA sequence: TGTGCCTGGACCCTACGGACAGGTGCAGGGGCCAACGTCCTGACTTTC. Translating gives CAWTLRTGAGANVLTF.